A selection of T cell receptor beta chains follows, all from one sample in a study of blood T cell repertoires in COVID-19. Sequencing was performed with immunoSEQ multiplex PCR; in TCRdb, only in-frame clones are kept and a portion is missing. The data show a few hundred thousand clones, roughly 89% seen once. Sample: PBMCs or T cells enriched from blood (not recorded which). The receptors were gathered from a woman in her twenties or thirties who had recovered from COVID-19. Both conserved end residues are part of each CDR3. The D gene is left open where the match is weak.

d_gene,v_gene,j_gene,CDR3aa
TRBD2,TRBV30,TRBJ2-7,CAWSVGTSKIYEQYF
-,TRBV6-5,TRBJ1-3,CASSYAQFSGNTIYF
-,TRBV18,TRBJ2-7,CASSPRDTSYEQYF
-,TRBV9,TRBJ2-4,CASSVGGLDIQYF
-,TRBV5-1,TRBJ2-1,CASKQGDYNEQFF
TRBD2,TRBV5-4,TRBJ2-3,CASRILAGGSTDTQYF
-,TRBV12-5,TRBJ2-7,CASGLTLWGRGYEQYF
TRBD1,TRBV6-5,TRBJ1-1,CASRQGQVNTEAFF
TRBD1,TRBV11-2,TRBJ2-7,CASSLGGDRGSFHLYEQYF
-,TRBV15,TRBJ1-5,CATSWDIRRQPQHF
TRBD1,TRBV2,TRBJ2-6,CASSGLAGGASGANVLTF
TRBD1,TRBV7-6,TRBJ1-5,CASSLSGTGGRQPQHF
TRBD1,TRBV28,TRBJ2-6,CASSPGGSGANVLTF
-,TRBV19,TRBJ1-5,CASRPTGVQPQHF
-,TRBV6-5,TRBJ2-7,CASRPYGGTPHEQYF
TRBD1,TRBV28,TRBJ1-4,CASSWDRDVYEKLFF
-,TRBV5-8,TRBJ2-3,CASSALGQGADTQYF
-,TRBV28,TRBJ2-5,CASSFGGIGETQYF
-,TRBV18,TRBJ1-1,CASSPPGREAFF
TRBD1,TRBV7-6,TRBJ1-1,CASSLESGQGAYFTEAFF
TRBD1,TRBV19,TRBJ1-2,CASSMAQGAYLGYGYTF
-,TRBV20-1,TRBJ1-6,CSASEPGTASPLHF
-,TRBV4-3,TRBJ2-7,CASSQESGLGEQYF
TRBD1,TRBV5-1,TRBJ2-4,CASSLIGTVGNIQYF
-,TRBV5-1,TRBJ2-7,CASQLTDSYEQYF
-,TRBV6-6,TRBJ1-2,CAILPSGSANYGYTF
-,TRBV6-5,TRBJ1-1,CASSISVNTEAFF
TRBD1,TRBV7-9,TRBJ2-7,CASSLAGQAYEQYF
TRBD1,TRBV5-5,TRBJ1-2,CASPGTGDGYTF
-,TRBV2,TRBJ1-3,CASSRPSRFSGNTIYF
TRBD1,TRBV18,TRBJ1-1,CASSTTGGRDTEAFF
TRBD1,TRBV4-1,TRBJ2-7,CASSQRTGQIYEQYF
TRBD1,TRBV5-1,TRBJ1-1,CASRLGQGEMEAFF
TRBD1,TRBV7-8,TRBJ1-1,CASSQQGQGNTEAFF
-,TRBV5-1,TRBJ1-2,CASSPLGTGNYGYTF
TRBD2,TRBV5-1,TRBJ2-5,CASSLALAAKETQYF
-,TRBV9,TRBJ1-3,CASSPSPDTAGNTIYF
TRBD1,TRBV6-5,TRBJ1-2,CASSYQGTGLHYGYTF
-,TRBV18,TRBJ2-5,CASSPLVSLETQYF
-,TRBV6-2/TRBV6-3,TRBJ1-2,CASSYDGARNYGYTF
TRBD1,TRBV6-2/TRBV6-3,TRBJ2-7,CASSYSRTGWPYEQYF
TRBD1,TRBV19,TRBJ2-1,CASSEVDLGTDEQFF
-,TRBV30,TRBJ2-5,CAWSVNMGAEETQYF
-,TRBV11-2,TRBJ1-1,CASSNRRRGDTEAFF
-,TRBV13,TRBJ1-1,CASSRGGDMNTEAFF
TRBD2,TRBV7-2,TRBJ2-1,CASSFSGDSYNEQFF
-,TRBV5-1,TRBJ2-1,CATATTSYNEQFF
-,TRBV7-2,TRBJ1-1,CASSLGGVNTEAFF
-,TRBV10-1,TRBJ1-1,CASRTSPGTEAFF
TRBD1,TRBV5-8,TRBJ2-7,CASSVPGQGYEQYF